The sequence of this T cell receptor (beta chain) was determined in a study of beta chain features in type 1 diabetes. Study overall: The examined sorted cells totaled over 85,000,000 across samples.

The study's findings and limits: VDJ junctions from patients with type 1 diabetes contained fewer insertions and more deletions. TCRB repertoires of naive, central memory and Treg cells appeared more similar among patients than among healthy donors. Within each of all four CD4+ subsets, Type 1 diabetes patients had TCRB CDR3s that were moderately but significantly shorter.

With respect to this clone: Antigen: not known.

J gave up 2 bases and V 2 bases, and 4 bases lay outside the gene matches. Germline CDR1 reads SGHTA; CDR2 reads FQGNSA. The CDR3 runs 16 residues. Expressed TCRB transcripts got sequenced, as all isolated RNA was reverse transcribed. The method was immunoSEQ multiplex PCR; TCRdb's version includes in-frame clones alone and lacks a portion of them. The sample lists roughly 130,000 clones, approximately 9.2% occurring once. The sample consisted of central memory CD4+ T cells from blood. The clonotype comes from a man aged 18 to 30 in good health. The chain recombines TRBV7-2 with TRBJ2-5; 11 positions agree with TRBD2. The CDR3 loop is CASSLFVAGGQETQYF. The DNA of the CDR3 is TGTGCCAGCAGCTTATTTGTAGCGGGGGGGCAAGAGACCCAGTACTTC.